This T cell receptor (beta chain) is from a study of T cells expressing NK-cell markers (dated by TCRdb to 2018 to 2021). Broadly, across the study: In sorted CD3+CD56+NKG2C+, CD3+CD56+NKG2C- and CD3+CD56-NKG2C+ T-cell subsets from eight or nine donors, TCR beta-chain repertoires were profiled. Among the eight sequenced donors, seven were HCMV-seropositive and one was HCMV-seronegative. The libraries were sequenced on Illumina HiSeq 2000/2500, MiSeq or NextSeq, producing 2 x 150 bp reads. Randomly selected healthy volunteers, three men and five women, were used as the eight sequenced donors. Study-wide conclusions, independent of this receptor: Whether the expanded NKG2C-expressing T cell clones were specific for HCMV antigens was left unclear. In six donors, the dominant CD3+CD56+NKG2C+ clonotypes ranked among the top 10 CD8+ clonotypes, making up about 1.0-7.5% of CD8+ T cells. Those dominant clonotypes were again the most abundant among CD3+CD56-NKG2C+ cells in several donors, at roughly 25-60.1%.

Notes on this clonotype: Its antigen is currently not known.

The CDR3 runs 16 amino acids, cysteine and phenylalanine included. DNA for this receptor is not on file. Per the germline V gene, KGHDR is the CDR1 and SFDVKD is the CDR2. Sequencing was performed on an Illumina HiSeq 2000. TCR beta cDNA libraries were prepared using 5'RACE template switching, which introduced a universal primer site and unique molecular identifiers. Priming for cDNA synthesis came from the TCR beta constant segment, and two successive PCR amplification steps followed. In the paper's pipeline: MIGEC was used to demultiplex reads and group the reads by UMI, and MiTCR was used to assemble and quantify clonotypes. Only TCR cDNA sequences supported by at least two reads were kept to exclude erroneous sequences. The tcR package was used for downstream repertoire analysis, and clonotypes were matched between fractions using CDR3 nucleotide sequence together with V segment. VDJmatch was used to annotate antigen specificity against VDJdb, with one amino acid substitution in CDR3 allowed. The reads went through TCRdb reprocessing, and each CDR3 protein sequence gets one entry with no DNA. The V and J calls shown here were made by TCRdb, not taken from the authors' results. The sample has about 460,000 distinct CDR3 sequences on record. The ten largest clones represent roughly 1.4% of the sample.

A commercial ELISA kit detecting HCMV-specific IgG in serum was used to determine HCMV serostatus. Peripheral blood mononuclear cells were isolated from blood by Ficoll density gradient centrifugation. Sequencing was done on a sample of blood T cells: a sorted CD56 or NKG2C T cell subset, CD4+ or CD8+ T cells, or bulk PBMC T cells (not recorded which). The sequence joins TRBV24-1 to TRBJ2-5; absent DNA, TCRdb's TRBD2 call cannot be checked. This TCR was sampled from a woman aged 45-65 years in good health. Donor details come from another sample of the same person, matched by shared clones. The CDR3 has the sequence CATSDSGLAGAETQYF.